The clone carrying this TCR beta chain has just a few counts. Its specificity is unknown. The CDR3 contains 12 residues. In germline, CDR1 is SQVTM, CDR2 ANQGSEA. V was cut by 7 bases and J by 5 bases, with 12 bases left in between. TCRdb independently ran MiXCR on the reads; one entry per CDR3 protein. The data show 85,000 to 130,000 distinct CDR3 sequences, about a quarter seen once. This entry is derived from a study of T cell repertoires in cytomegalovirus infection. Overall study: An indication of both CMV infection and matching HLA type came from public TCR beta signatures. Study findings and constraints: Carriers of CMV and the relevant HLA type were discriminated by public TCR beta frequency.

The chain recombines TRBV29-1 with TRBJ1-5, with a weak D call TRBD1 (5 bases). The receptor's source is a human donor in good health (CMV status not recorded). Some clones in this sample may be carry-over from other donors' samples. The sequenced material came from CD8+ T cells from PBMCs. The chain's CDR3 is CSARDGDQPQHF. The CDR3 DNA sequence: TGCAGCGCCAGGGACGGAGATCAGCCCCAGCATTTT.